These 23 T cell receptor beta chains share one sample of origin, sequenced in a study of beta chain features in type 1 diabetes. Expressed TCRB transcripts were sequenced, since all the RNA that had been isolated was reverse transcribed. The protocol was immunoSEQ multiplex PCR, while the TCRdb copy is restricted to in-frame clones and leaves out a portion. This sample has about 280,000 clones; about 15% occur once, and the top ten carry roughly 0.015%. Overall study results and limits: Moderately but significantly shorter TCRB CDR3s were found in Type 1 diabetes patients in all four CD4+ subsets.

Their recognized antigens are unknown. Sequencing used naive CD4+ T cells from blood. These receptors were collected from a man aged 18 to 35 with type 1 diabetes.

This clone was recorded a few times. The chain combines TRBV5-1 with TRBJ2-6; D is possibly TRBD2 (6 bases). The CDR3 is 15 residues long. V dropped 6 bases and J dropped 0 bases, with 10 bases sitting between them. Germline V gene data show CDR1 as SGHRS and CDR2 as YFSETQ. The CDR3 region is CASTKAGSGANVLTF. The CDR3 DNA sequence: TGCGCCAGCACTAAAGCGGGCTCTGGGGCCAACGTCCTGACTTTC. Using reference TRBV5-1 and TRBJ2-6 for the parts outside the CDR3, the full variable domain is KAGVTQTPRYLIKTRGQQVTLSCSPISGHRSVSWYQQTPGQGLQFLFEYFSETQRNKGNFPGRFSGRQFSNSRSEMNVSTLELGDSALYLCASTKAGSGANVLTFGAGSRLTVL.

This clone was recorded a few times. The chain uses TRBV28 and TRBJ2-7, with 11 bases lining up with TRBD2. Trimming at V came to 1 base and at J to 3 bases, leaving 11 bases not matched to a gene. This CDR3 contains 18 residues. Germline V lookup: CDR1 MDHEN, CDR2 SYDVKM. The CDR3 reads CASSLFALAGVRRYEQYF. The CDR3 DNA is TGTGCCAGCAGTTTATTTGCACTAGCGGGGGTTCGTCGCTACGAGCAGTACTTC. The complete variable domain, with remaining parts taken from reference TRBV28 and TRBJ2-7, reads DVKVTQSSRYLVKRTGEKVFLECVQDMDHENMFWYRQDPGLGLRLIYFSYDVKMKEKGDIPEGYSVSREKKERFSLILESASTNQTSMYLCASSLFALAGVRRYEQYFGPGTRLTVT.

The chain recombines TRBV18 with TRBJ2-1; 10 bases are a match to TRBD2. V lost 3 bases and J lost 1; bases outside the gene matches: 6. The CDR3 length is 17 residues. Germline loops: CDR1 KGHSH, CDR2 LQKENI. CDR3 sequence: CASSPFGLADSYNEQFF. For the CDR3, the DNA is TGTGCCAGCTCACCTTTCGGACTAGCGGATTCCTACAATGAGCAGTTCTTC.

The chain joins TRBV5-1 to TRBJ1-1; TRBD1 aligns across 8 bases. This CDR3 has 13 amino acids. J gave up 5 bases and V 7 bases, and 7 bases lay outside the gene matches. Germline lookup yields CDR1 SGHRS and CDR2 YFSETQ. Here the CDR3 DNA reads TGCGCCAGCTGGGGACAGGTTTGGACTGAAGCTTTCTTT. This sequence encodes CASWGQVWTEAFF.

The chain has TRBV7-2 and TRBJ2-3, with a tentative D call TRBD1 (5 bases). The ends were cut back, 1 base at V and 1 base at J, with 9 bases in the middle. Germline V lookup: CDR1 SGHTA, CDR2 FQGNSA. The CDR3 has 15 residues. The CDR3 DNA reads TGTGCCAGCAGCTTAGGTCAGGGCCGCACAGATACGCAGTATTTT. Encoded protein: CASSLGQGRTDTQYF.

The CDR3 DNA reads as TGCAGCACCGTGGGGCAGACGAACACTGAAGCTTTCTTT. Amino acid sequence: CSTVGQTNTEAFF. The chain combines TRBV29-1 with TRBJ1-1; D is possibly TRBD1 (5 bases). The CDR3 consists of 13 residues. Per germline, CDR1 SQVTM and CDR2 ANQGSEA. V shed 8 bases and J shed 1 base, with 14 bases lying between them.

This clone has a handful of counts. The chain has TRBV9 and TRBJ2-1, with TRBD2 as a possible D gene (6 bases). Germline V gene lookup returns CDR1 SGDLS and CDR2 YYNGEE. V was shortened by 3 bases and J by 3 bases, with 16 bases between the two germline ends. The CDR3 sequence is 16 residues long. CDR3 coding DNA: TGTGCCAGCAGCGAACGAGCGGGTCTCGGCTACAATGAGCAGTTCTTC. Amino acid sequence: CASSERAGLGYNEQFF.

This clone was counted only a few times. This chain connects TRBV7-2 to TRBJ2-3, with D unresolved. The CDR3 extends over 13 amino acids. V was clipped by 3 bases and J by 4 bases, with 8 bases between them. Germline V CDR1 and CDR2: SGHTA, FQGNSA. The CDR3 is CASSFRVADTQYF. In DNA form, the CDR3 reads TGTGCCAGCAGCTTCCGTGTCGCAGATACGCAGTATTTT.

J is TRBJ2-2 and V is TRBV5-4; no firm D call. This CDR3 has 12 amino acids. Trimming removed 4 bases at V and 6 bases at J, with 7 bases between. Germline V gives CDR1 SGHNT, CDR2 YYREEE (reference sequence). The CDR3 loop is CASSRSPGELFF. The CDR3 bases are TGTGCCAGCAGCCGGAGTCCCGGGGAGCTGTTTTTT.

The chain links TRBV30 to TRBJ1-6; D is ambiguous. The V gene lost 4 bases and the J gene lost 10 bases, with 14 bases spanning the gap. From germline, CDR1 is GTSNPN and CDR2 SVGIG (reference sequence). The CDR3 sequence is 13 residues long. CDR3 in amino acids: CAWNGQVGSPLHF. The CDR3 DNA follows: TGTGCCTGGAATGGGCAGGTCGGATCACCCCTCCACTTT.

This clone showed up just a few times. Here the CDR3 DNA reads TGTGCCAGCAGCCGGGGATCTGGGGCCAACGTCCTGACTTTC. Its translation: CASSRGSGANVLTF. This chain uses TRBV6-5 with TRBJ2-6, with a tentative D call TRBD2 (5 bases). V lost 6 bases and J 1 base, leaving 7 bases between the germline ends. This CDR3 contains 14 residues. The germline gives CDR1 MNHEY, CDR2 SVGAGI.

The chain carries TRBV7-9 and TRBJ1-2; D gene unclear. Germline CDR1 reads SEHNR; CDR2 reads FQNEAQ (reference sequence). The V gene lost 0 bases and the J gene lost 3 bases, with 11 bases spanning the gap. There are 15 residues in the CDR3. The CDR3 sequence is CASSLAVGLDYGYTF. CDR3 sequence (DNA): TGTGCCAGCAGCTTAGCGGTCGGACTCGACTATGGCTACACCTTC.

This clone has more than one count but fewer than ten. The chain links TRBV7-7 to TRBJ2-5; TRBD2 matches at 8 bases. The CDR3 sequence is 14 residues long. Germline CDR1 is SSHAT and CDR2 is FNYEAQ (reference sequence). Trimming cost V 5 bases and J 3 bases; bases outside gene matches: 5. CDR3 protein: CASSLSGVEETQYF. CDR3 coding DNA: TGTGCCAGCAGCCTTAGCGGGGTAGAAGAGACCCAGTACTTC.

This clone was observed a handful of times. V is TRBV5-1 and J is TRBJ2-7; TRBD1 agrees at 8 bases. There are 15 residues in the CDR3. The germline gives CDR1 SGHRS, CDR2 YFSETQ. J lost 2 bases, V lost 4 bases, and 8 bases had no gene match. The CDR3 here is CASSSVTGAAYEQYF. The DNA of the CDR3 is TGCGCCAGCAGCAGCGTGACAGGGGCGGCCTACGAGCAGTACTTC.

This clone showed up just a few times. V and J are TRBV12-5 and TRBJ2-1; no firm D call. Germline V lookup: CDR1 LGHNT, CDR2 FRNRAP. V was clipped by 1 base and J by 4 bases, with 5 bases between them. This CDR3 contains 13 residues. The CDR3 region is CASGLERYNEQFF. The CDR3 DNA follows: TGTGCTAGTGGTTTGGAACGGTACAATGAGCAGTTCTTC.

This clone was found a few times. The sample has other DNA sequences that encode this CDR3 too. V and J are TRBV5-1 and TRBJ2-7, with TRBD2 matching over 9 bases. Germline loops: CDR1 SGHRS, CDR2 YFSETQ. The CDR3 runs to 14 residues. Trimming took 4 bases from V and 0 from J; bases not matched to a gene: 2. The CDR3 DNA reads TGCGCCAGCAGCGTTAGCGGGGGCTCCTACGAGCAGTACTTC. It is translated as CASSVSGGSYEQYF. Together with reference TRBV5-1 and TRBJ2-7, the CDR3 gives the full variable domain: KAGVTQTPRYLIKTRGQQVTLSCSPISGHRSVSWYQQTPGQGLQFLFEYFSETQRNKGNFPGRFSGRQFSNSRSEMNVSTLELGDSALYLCASSVSGGSYEQYFGPGTRLTVT.

In this sample, this clone turned up a few times. The V and J genes are TRBV6-5 and TRBJ2-7; 7 bases agree with TRBD2. Germline-derived CDR1 and CDR2 are MNHEY and SVGAGI. The CDR3 covers 15 residues. With 0 bases clipped from V and 2 bases from J, the junction kept 4 bases outside the gene matches. The CDR3 sequence: CASSYSGGGPYEQYF. In DNA form, the CDR3 reads TGTGCCAGCAGTTACTCAGGCGGGGGTCCCTACGAGCAGTACTTC.

J is TRBJ2-1 and V is TRBV11-2, with TRBD2 identical over 9 bases. After removal of 0 bases from V and 10 bases from J, the junction contained 13 bases not matched to a gene. The CDR3 has 17 residues. The germline gives CDR1 SGHAT, CDR2 FQNNGV. In DNA, the CDR3 is TGTGCCAGCAGCTTAGAATGGGCGGGAGGGGCTCGATTGGAGCAGTTCTTC. This sequence encodes CASSLEWAGGARLEQFF.

This chain links TRBV15 with TRBJ2-5, with a weak D call TRBD1 (7 bases). The germline V and J ends were trimmed by 3 bases and 5 bases, with 13 bases remaining between them. The CDR3 is 14 residues long. CDR1 is LNHNV, CDR2 YYDKDF, per germline (reference sequence). CDR3 loop: CATSSQGGRETQYF. The CDR3 bases are TGTGCCACCAGCAGCCAGGGGGGCCGGGAGACCCAGTACTTC.

The chain employs TRBV11-2 and TRBJ2-7; 9 bases line up with TRBD1. V shed 6 bases and J 3 bases; nucleotides not matched to a gene: 6. This CDR3 is built from 14 residues. Looked up from germline, CDR1 is SGHAT and CDR2 is FQNNGV. The CDR3 DNA reads as TGTGCCAGCAGGCGGCCGGGACAGGGCTACGAGCAGTACTTC. Translated, it gives CASRRPGQGYEQYF.

The gene calls are TRBV27 and TRBJ2-4; 8 bases are a match to TRBD1. Germline V gene sequence: CDR1 MNHEY, CDR2 SMNVEV (reference sequence). V lost 11 bases to trimming and J lost 1 base; unmatched junction nucleotides: 19. This CDR3 is built from 18 residues. CDR3 nucleotide sequence: TGTGCCGGACTATTGGACAGGGAAAGGGGCTTCGCCAAAAACATTCAGTACTTC. This encodes CAGLLDRERGFAKNIQYF.

This clone was counted a few times. V is TRBV28 and J is TRBJ1-5, with TRBD1 identical over 7 bases. The CDR3 runs to 16 residues. Trimming removed 5 bases from V and 7 bases from J; junction bases left unmatched: 14. The germline CDR1 and CDR2 sequences are MDHEN and SYDVKM. In DNA, the CDR3 is TGTGCCAGCAGTCCAGTGACAGGGCTTTATGGGCAGCCCCAGCATTTT. As protein: CASSPVTGLYGQPQHF.

The V gene is TRBV6-1, the J gene TRBJ2-3; the D is unclear. The CDR3 spans 10 residues. Germline CDR1 MNHNS, CDR2 SASEGT. Trimming shortened V by 11 bases and J by 7 bases, and 10 bases separated the two germline ends. CDR3 loop: CAVAPHTQYF. The CDR3 DNA is TGTGCCGTAGCTCCCCATACGCAGTATTTT.